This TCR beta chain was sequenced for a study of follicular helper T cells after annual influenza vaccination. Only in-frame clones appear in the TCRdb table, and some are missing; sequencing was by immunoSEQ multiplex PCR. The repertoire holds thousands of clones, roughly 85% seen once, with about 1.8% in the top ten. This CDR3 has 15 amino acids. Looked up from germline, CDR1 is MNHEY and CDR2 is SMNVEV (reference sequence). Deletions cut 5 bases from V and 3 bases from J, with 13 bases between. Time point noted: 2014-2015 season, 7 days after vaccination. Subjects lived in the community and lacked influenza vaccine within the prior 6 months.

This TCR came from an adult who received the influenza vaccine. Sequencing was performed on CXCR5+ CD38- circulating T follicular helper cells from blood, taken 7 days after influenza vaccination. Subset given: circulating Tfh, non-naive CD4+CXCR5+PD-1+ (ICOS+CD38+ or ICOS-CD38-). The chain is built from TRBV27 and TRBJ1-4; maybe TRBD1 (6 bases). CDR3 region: CASSPRQAPNEKLFF. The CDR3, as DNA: TGTGCCAGCAGTCCCCGACAGGCCCCTAATGAAAAACTGTTTTTT.